The 14 T cell receptor beta chains below come from one sample, sequenced in a study of cytomegalovirus exposure and HLA in healthy donors. This PCR relied on a set of 60 Vbeta primers and 13 Jbeta primers. Repertoires were generated with immunoSEQ multiplex PCR, while TCRdb's copy carries only in-frame clones and drops some. Of under 200,000 clones listed, 75% to 80% were seen once; the top ten hold more than 12%. Sequenced sample: PBMCs. These receptors were obtained from a man aged 50-59 years in good health and CMV-seropositive.

The CDR3 DNA sequence: TGCAGTGCTAGGAGACTCTTAGAAGCTTTCTTT. Its protein is CSARRLLEAFF. The chain links TRBV20-1 to TRBJ1-1; D gene uncertain. This CDR3 has 11 residues. V was clipped by 3 bases and J by 8 bases, with 10 bases between them. The germline V gene has CDR1 DFQATT and CDR2 SNEGSKA (reference sequence).

This clone has just a few counts. The CDR3 nucleotides read TGTGCCAGCTCCCCGGGACAAAGTCCTGAAGCTTTCTTT. This sequence encodes CASSPGQSPEAFF. The rearrangement joins TRBV18 to TRBJ1-1; weak D call: TRBD1 (6 bases). Trimming pared 6 bases from V and 6 bases from J, leaving 14 bases between. This CDR3 has 13 residues. Germline V lookup: CDR1 KGHSH, CDR2 LQKENI.

The genes are TRBV15 and TRBJ1-2; D may be TRBD1 (6 bases). Germline values: CDR1 LNHNV, CDR2 YYDKDF (reference sequence). Trimming shortened V by 0 bases and J by 8 bases, and 13 bases separated the two germline ends. CDR3 length equals 14 residues. CDR3 DNA: TGTGCCACCAGCAGAGATAACAGGGCTGCCGGCTACACCTTC. This gives the protein CATSRDNRAAGYTF.

This clone was counted a single time. The V gene is TRBV5-6, the J gene TRBJ2-2, with 7 nucleotides matching TRBD2. The J segment lost 7 bases and the V segment lost 1 base, leaving 10 bases of the junction unmatched. Germline CDR1 is SGHDT and CDR2 is YYEEEE. The CDR3 sequence is 16 residues long. The CDR3 loop reads CASSLLGREWIGELFF. CDR3 nucleotides: TGTGCCAGCAGCTTGCTGGGGAGGGAGTGGATCGGGGAGCTGTTTTTT.

The chain employs TRBV5-6 and TRBJ2-2, with D uncertain. Looked up from germline, CDR1 is SGHDT and CDR2 is YYEEEE. Between the trimmed V and J ends, which lost 0 bases and 6 bases, there was a span of 9 bases. The CDR3 totals 14 residues. The CDR3 nucleotides read TGTGCCAGCAGCTTGGGGCCTCTCCCCGGGGAGCTGTTTTTT. It specifies CASSLGPLPGELFF.

J is TRBJ2-1 and V is TRBV7-2; TRBD2 matches 8 bases. The germline CDR1 and CDR2 sequences are SGHTA and FQGNSA. V gave up 5 bases and J gave up 10 bases; unmatched junction bases: 19. This CDR3 contains 17 residues. The CDR3 loop reads CASSRGLLAGIDREQFF. CDR3 coding DNA: TGTGCCAGCAGCCGAGGACTCCTAGCGGGTATCGACAGGGAGCAGTTCTTC.

The V gene is TRBV28, the J gene TRBJ1-5; D gene uncertain. In germline, CDR1 is MDHEN, CDR2 SYDVKM. This CDR3 is built from 13 residues. V gave up 5 bases and J gave up 4 bases, with 9 bases separating them. The CDR3 spells CASSPPGNQPQHF. CDR3 nucleotides: TGTGCCAGCAGTCCCCCGGGGAATCAGCCCCAGCATTTT.

This chain joins TRBV11-2 and TRBJ2-6; D is ambiguous. Trimming took 2 bases from V and 4 from J, leaving 15 bases between them. CDR3 size: 17 residues. Germline V gene data show CDR1 as SGHAT and CDR2 as FQNNGV. The CDR3 sequence is CASSLIPGLSGANVLTF. In nucleotides, the CDR3 is TGTGCCAGCAGCTTAATCCCGGGTCTCTCCGGGGCCAACGTCCTGACTTTC.

This clone was found a few times. The chain combines TRBV2 with TRBJ1-5, with D perhaps matching TRBD1 (6 bases). The V end was cut by 2 bases, the J end by 6 bases, with 14 bases between. Germline CDR1 reads SNHLY; CDR2 reads FYNNEI. This CDR3 has 15 amino acids. The DNA for the CDR3 is TGTGCCAGCAGTGAATGGGGAGGGGGAGGTCAGCCCCAGCATTTT. Its protein product is CASSEWGGGGQPQHF.

V and J are TRBV28 and TRBJ2-4; possible D gene TRBD2, 6 bases. The CDR3 length is 16 residues. CDR1 and CDR2 from the germline V gene are MDHEN and SYDVKM. V lost 6 bases and J 7 bases, leaving 22 bases between the germline ends. The CDR3 reads CASSISGTFTGNIQYF. The DNA of the CDR3 is TGTGCCAGCAGCATTTCCGGGACTTTCACCGGGAACATTCAGTACTTC.

The chain's CDR3 is CASSSTGQRQAFF. CDR3 bases: TGCGCCAGCAGCTCAACAGGGCAGCGGCAAGCTTTCTTT. The rearrangement joins TRBV5-1 to TRBJ1-1, with a possible D match to TRBD1 (6 bases). V was cut by 3 bases and J by 9 bases, with 15 bases left in between. This CDR3 is 13 amino acids long. The germline V gene encodes CDR1 SGHRS and CDR2 YFSETQ.

This clone was counted between two and nine times. This chain connects TRBV6-4 to TRBJ2-3; D is possibly TRBD1 (7 bases). The germline CDR1 and CDR2 sequences are MRHNA and SNTAGT. Between the trimmed V and J ends, which lost 0 bases and 3 bases, there was a span of 10 bases. This CDR3 has 15 amino acids. Written as DNA, the CDR3 is TGTGCCAGCAGTGACTCGTCAGGGGGGACAGATACGCAGTATTTT. This gives the protein CASSDSSGGTDTQYF.

The V call is TRBV5-4, the J call TRBJ2-5, with D maybe TRBD1 (6 bases). The CDR3 is 14 residues long. Trimming cost V 2 bases and J 4 bases, with 12 bases left between them. Germline V gives CDR1 SGHNT, CDR2 YYREEE (reference sequence). The DNA of the CDR3 is TGTGCCAGCAGCTTCCACACAGGGCGAGAGACCCAGTACTTC. Amino acids: CASSFHTGRETQYF.

The chain recombines TRBV6-1 with TRBJ2-5, with TRBD1 matching 7 bases. V lost 3 bases and J lost 4; bases outside the gene matches: 14. The CDR3 is 17 amino acids. CDR1 and CDR2 (germline): MNHNS, SASEGT. CDR3 in amino acids: CASSDFLTSRTGETQYF. The CDR3 DNA is TGTGCCAGCAGTGATTTTCTCACGAGTAGGACAGGAGAGACCCAGTACTTC.